This T cell receptor beta chain was sequenced for a study of blood T cell repertoires in COVID-19. Study-wide context: Samples of COVID-19 (acute and convalescent) were obtained from the United States, Italy and Spain. Nucleic acid was either cDNA or gDNA, and it came from T cells, B-cell-depleted T cells, or PBMCs.

During active infection, Seattle patients enrolled and were then monitored through disease. Trimming left V 0 bases short and J 4 bases short, with 12 bases between. Germline V gene sequence: CDR1 KGHSY, CDR2 FQNENV. This CDR3 is 16 amino acids long. Authors' processing steps: Estimates of nucleated cell counts were drawn from the amplification of reference gene primers. Method: immunoSEQ multiplex PCR; TCRdb's copy keeps in-frame clones and lacks some. The V and J calls and the clone size are those of that table, but D and trimming were determined from the DNA. The data show some 390,000 clones, roughly 90% seen once.

Sequencing used peripheral blood. This chain uses TRBV16 with TRBJ2-2; D might be TRBD2 (6 bases). This clonotype was sampled from a woman in her 40s with COVID-19, enrolled during active disease. The CDR3 DNA sequence: TGTGCCAGCAGCCAATCGGAGGGTCGGGGCACCGGGGAGCTGTTTTTT. This gives the protein CASSQSEGRGTGELFF.